This T cell receptor beta chain was retrieved from a study of cytomegalovirus exposure and HLA in healthy donors (dated by TCRdb to about 2017). About the study as a whole: In an earlier analysis of some 610 of the donors, about 260 Gb of sequence data and 100 million or so unique TCR beta sequences from 150 million to 200 million T cells were reported. Approximately 310 gigabases of sequencing data and tens of millions of unique TCR sequences were included in an early release covering around 650 HLA-typed donors. Of the roughly 400 genotyped donors, 81% were placed in the genetic ancestry cluster associated with self-reported Caucasian donors. The study was designed to test whether signatures of past pathogen exposure could be identified by cataloging public T cell receptors. The T cell repertoires of under 700 subjects were profiled by immunosequencing and related to cytomegalovirus serostatus. In addition to the first cohort of about 650 subjects, a separate validation cohort of 100 to 150 different subjects was used. High-throughput TCR immunosequencing, statistical association of individual TCRs with disease status, and machine learning were combined to predict cytomegalovirus infection status. A later analysis re-analyzed previously published TCR beta repertoires from 500 to 700 donors and added high-resolution HLA genotyping to study TCR occurrence patterns. In the later analysis, no new phenotypic data were used to find candidate immune exposures; instead, reliance was placed on TCR beta sequences and their occurrence across donors. An earlier analysis of approximately 580 of the donors used high-throughput TCR beta sequencing to judge whether each TCR beta V gene segment behaved as functional or pseudogenic. Alongside the repertoire data, information on donor age, sex, ethnicity and CMV serostatus was compiled. In a later genetic analysis, genome-wide SNP genotypes for about three fifths of the roughly 670 donors were used, and that subset was treated as a discovery cohort. Every discovery cohort repertoire had been produced on one sequencing platform. HLA typing covered class I and class II loci at four-digit resolution. Typing coverage varied by locus: 629-630 donors for A, B, C, DRB1 and DQB1; roughly 500 for DQA1; more than 600 for DPA1; 450 to 480 for DPB1. Five DR-DQ haplotypes were treated as single units for association and clustering because of strong linkage in the cohort. Among some 410 genotyped donors of the cohort, an average of about 240,000 unique TCR beta nucleotide sequences were sequenced per donor, roughly a sixth of them non-productive. What the study reported, not specific to this receptor: A later genetic analysis reported fewer N-insertions in productive TCRs among donors in an Asian-associated ancestry cluster than the roughly 690-donor mean. It was suggested by the authors that the approach could potentially be generalized to other disease states and immunological phenotypes. An earlier analysis of approximately 590 of the donors showed that most TCR beta V segments appeared in productive rearrangements either about 90% or about 30% of the time, which broadly matched IMGT annotations. The sequencing pipeline was judged likely to have produced a cluster of highly shared sequence variants as a technical artifact. A later analysis found that most CMV-associated TCR beta chains appeared HLA-restricted, with HLA associations seemingly driven largely by CMV exposure. Compared with equally common non-associated chains, HLA-associated TCR beta chains in a later analysis were more clonally expanded and had lower generation probabilities. A later analysis reported that several top co-occurrence clusters appeared linked to parvovirus B19, influenza, CMV and Epstein-Barr virus. The earlier analysis of 587 of the donors excluded 15 to 20 rarely observed V segments, including chromosome 9 orphons, because counts were too low. Most TCR sequences were observed very rarely across donors, whereas some public TCRs were present in many individuals. Linkage disequilibrium might explain the correlated functional status among segregating V segments, but an unknown experimental factor could not be excluded. When HLA alleles, especially DR and DQ, strongly co-occurred, TCR associations were difficult to assign to individual alleles. In this cohort, only TCR beta chains were sequenced, and detectable features were limited by the absence of alpha or paired-chain data. In a later analysis, the rate of TCR association differed among HLA loci, with DRB1 alleles having the most associated TCRs and HLA-C alleles having the fewest. In vitro tests confirmed that a few of the cytomegalovirus-associated TCR beta chains recognize cytomegalovirus antigens. HLA typing was unavailable for some donors at each locus, so association tests used only the typed subset. The 87-base-pair reads could not distinguish some IMGT-functional V segments, including TRBV6-2 and TRBV6-3, so those segments were excluded. The only immune exposure information available for the cohort was CMV serostatus. Cytomegalovirus status was reported to be diagnosed by the classifier with high specificity and sensitivity in both the original and validation cohorts. A further reported finding was that TCR beta sequences accurately predicted the HLA-A and HLA-B alleles for most subjects in the first cohort. The study listed around 160 TCR beta chains as associated with cytomegalovirus. A later analysis associated 15,000 to 20,000 TCR beta sequences with specific HLA alleles at a false discovery rate of 0.05. A later genetic analysis associated a missense DCLRE1C variant with V-gene and J-gene trimming of TCR beta chains, and an independent cohort replicated the association. The presence/absence analyses assumed that sequencing depth was roughly uniform across donors, and that assumption may not be true.

The germline V gene (reference sequence) sets CDR1 to MNHEY and CDR2 to SMNVEV. From the cysteine through the phenylalanine, the CDR3 covers 15 amino acids. Just CDR3 DNA is preserved here, 45 bases in frame from base 1. The cohort was made up of about 670 healthy bone marrow donors. All cohort members were sampled while nominally healthy, although unrecorded immune exposures were likely present. The donor was CMV seronegative and was included in the group of around 320 seronegative cohort members. Each donor provided a peripheral blood sample, and peripheral blood mononuclear cells were used for TCR beta sequencing. The Qiagen DNeasy Blood Extraction Kit was used to extract genomic DNA from the blood cell samples. Notes on this clone: The antigen it binds to is not known. No much larger clone is present one base from it, and per-base qualities are unavailable.

Libraries were made using the immunoSEQ multiplex PCR assay. For the multiplex PCR, a mixture combining 60 forward primers for TCR Vbeta segments and 13 reverse primers for TCR Jbeta segments was used. Amplification of the CDR3 region of rearranged TCR beta genes was performed with a multiplex PCR assay on genomic DNA. The amplified TCR beta libraries were sequenced on the Illumina HiSeq System as 87-base-pair reads. From the authors' description of their analysis: Across the roughly 640 repertoires, a later analysis counted around 80 million unique TCR beta chains, 9.5 million to 12 million of which were shared by at least two donors. Raw reads were error-corrected and collapsed into unique sequences by a nearest-neighbor algorithm in which closely related sequences were merged to remove PCR and sequencing errors. Alignment of CDR3 sequences to IMGT reference sequences was used to assign V, D and J gene segments. Each retained sequence needed at least a six-nucleotide match to both a V gene segment and a J gene segment. Rearrangements were called productive when the CDR3 lacked stop codons and stayed in frame with V and J; all others were non-productive. Following IMGT convention, CDR3 was defined as the stretch from the second conserved V-encoded cysteine to the conserved J-encoded phenylalanine. Sequences without an unambiguous match to a single V gene segment were excluded from the earlier analysis of 587 of the donors. An earlier analysis of 587 of the donors called V segments functional above 56.7% productive rearrangements and segregating when the between-donor standard deviation exceeded 5%. A statistical classification framework was developed to diagnose cytomegalovirus status using the catalog of TCR beta chain sequences. A later analysis assigned V and J genes by comparing TCR nucleotide sequences with IMGT/GENE-DB human TR gene sequences. In a later analysis, CDR3 sequences and most-parsimonious VDJ recombination scenarios were assigned using the TCRdist pipeline. In a later analysis, every TCR beta chain was defined by the combination of its CDR3 amino acid sequence and its V-gene family, and reads without a unique V-gene family were dropped. To address suspected cross-contamination and a sequencing artifact, a later analysis removed roughly 640 highly shared, low-generation-probability nucleotide sequences. In a later analysis, a clonal expansion index for each public chain was calculated from normalized within-repertoire ranks of inferred template counts. In a later analysis, generation probabilities were computed using a VDJ recombination model fitted to out-of-frame rearrangements, and the results were checked against IGoR. Hypergeometric tests were used in a later analysis to score TCR-TCR, TCR-HLA and TCR-CMV co-occurrence, with a repertoire-size bias correction applied to the TCR pairs. To estimate false discovery rates, a later analysis permuted the HLA or CMV assignments 20 times. In a later analysis, co-occurring TCRs were grouped using DBSCAN, with TCRdist sequence similarity added in when clustering inside HLA-allele-positive subsets. For co-occurrence clustering, repertoires with fewer than 30,000 or more than 120,000 public chains were excluded, along with about five repertoires with anomalous nucleotide sharing. What TCRdb holds here is the immuneACCESS table cut down to in-frame rearrangements. Part of the clones is not present; checked against another copy, under half of the missing clones reflect an unresolved V gene, and the others are unexplained. That table supplies the V and J calls and clone size; D and trimming were determined from the DNA. In this sample the table shows about 79,000 clones, just over 70% of which occur a single time. The ten largest make up 8% to 10% of the sample.

This chain joins TRBV27 to TRBJ2-5; 7 central bases correspond to TRBD1. The end of the DNA aligns better with TRBJ2-7, so the J call may be wrong. The source of this sequence is a man aged 60-69 years in good health and CMV-seronegative. The sequencing sample was made of PBMCs. The CDR3 corresponds to CASSLYFQGAYEQYF. The DNA sequence is as follows: TGTGCCAGCAGTTTATACTTCCAGGGGGCCTACGAGCAGTACTTC.